Included here is one TCR beta chain sequence, with context. This CDR3 has 17 residues. Germline-derived CDR1 and CDR2 are MGHRA and YSYEKL. These data come from a study of T cells expressing NK-cell markers. Beta-chain TCR cDNA was generated via 5'RACE template switching with UMIs. From the 5' RACE reads, TCRdb lists one entry per CDR3 protein and no DNA. This sample contains about 540,000 distinct CDR3 sequences. What was sequenced was blood T cells: a sorted CD56 or NKG2C T cell subset, CD4+ or CD8+ T cells, or bulk PBMC T cells (not recorded which). This TCR came from a man between 18 and 29 years old in good health. This chain joins TRBV4-1 and TRBJ2-2; TCRdb reports TRBD1, a call that lacks DNA to check it against. This CDR3 is CASSQVHSGGLTGELFF.